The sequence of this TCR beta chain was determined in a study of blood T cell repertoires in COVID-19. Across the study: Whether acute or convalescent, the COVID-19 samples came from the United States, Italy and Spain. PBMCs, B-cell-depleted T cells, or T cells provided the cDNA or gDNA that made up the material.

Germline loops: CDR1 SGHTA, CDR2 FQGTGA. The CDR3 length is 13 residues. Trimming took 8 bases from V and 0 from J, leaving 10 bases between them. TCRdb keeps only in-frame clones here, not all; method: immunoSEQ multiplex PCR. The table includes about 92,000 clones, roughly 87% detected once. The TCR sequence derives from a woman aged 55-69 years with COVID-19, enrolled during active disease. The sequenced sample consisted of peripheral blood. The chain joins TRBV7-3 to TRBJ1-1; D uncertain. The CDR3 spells CASLEKMNTEAFF. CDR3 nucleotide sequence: TGTGCCAGCCTGGAGAAAATGAACACTGAAGCTTTCTTT.